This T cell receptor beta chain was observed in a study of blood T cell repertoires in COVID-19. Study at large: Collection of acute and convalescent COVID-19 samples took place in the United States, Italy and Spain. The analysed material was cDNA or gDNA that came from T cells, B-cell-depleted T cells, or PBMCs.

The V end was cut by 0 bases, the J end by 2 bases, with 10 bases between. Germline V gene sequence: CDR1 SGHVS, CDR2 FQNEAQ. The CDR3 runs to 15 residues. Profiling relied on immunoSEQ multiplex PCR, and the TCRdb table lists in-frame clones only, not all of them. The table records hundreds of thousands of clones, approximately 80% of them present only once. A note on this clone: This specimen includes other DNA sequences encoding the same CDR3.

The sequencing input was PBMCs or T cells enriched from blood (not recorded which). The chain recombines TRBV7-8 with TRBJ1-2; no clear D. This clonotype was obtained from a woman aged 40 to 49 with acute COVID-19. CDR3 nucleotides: TGTGCCAGCAGCTTAGCGCGGGCAGTCAACTATGGCTACACCTTC. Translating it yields CASSLARAVNYGYTF.